This T cell receptor (beta chain) was observed in a study of spatial heterogeneity in lung cancer. Study overall: After resection, follow-up PBMC samples were sequenced when available, at a median of about 24 months later.

The CDR3 has 15 amino acids. CDR1 is SEHNR, CDR2 FQNEAQ, per germline (reference sequence). V gave up 2 bases and J gave up 8 bases, with 16 bases separating them. Documented time point: blood at routine non-recurrence follow-up after resection. Whole RNA obtained from tumor, nontumor lung or frozen PBMC underwent sequencing without sorting. Whole-study results and caveats: TCRs found ubiquitously expanded in tumor appeared in blood more at resection than at follow-up.

This clonotype was seen more than once but under ten times. What it binds is unknown. Every TCR cDNA molecule carried a tag that served as a unique molecular identifier. TCRdb re-analysed the 5' RACE reads in MiXCR, keeping a single row per CDR3 protein. Of about 27,000 distinct CDR3 sequences detected, about 5.2% appear once; the ten largest clones hold 24%. J is TRBJ2-1 and V is TRBV7-9; a weak D match, TRBD2 (6 bases). Here the sequenced sample was PBMCs, taken at follow-up. This receptor was taken from a female donor with early-stage non-small cell lung cancer. The CDR3: CASSLRVGGFHEQFF. DNA for the CDR3: TGTGCCAGCAGCTTAAGGGTAGGAGGGTTCCATGAGCAGTTCTTC.